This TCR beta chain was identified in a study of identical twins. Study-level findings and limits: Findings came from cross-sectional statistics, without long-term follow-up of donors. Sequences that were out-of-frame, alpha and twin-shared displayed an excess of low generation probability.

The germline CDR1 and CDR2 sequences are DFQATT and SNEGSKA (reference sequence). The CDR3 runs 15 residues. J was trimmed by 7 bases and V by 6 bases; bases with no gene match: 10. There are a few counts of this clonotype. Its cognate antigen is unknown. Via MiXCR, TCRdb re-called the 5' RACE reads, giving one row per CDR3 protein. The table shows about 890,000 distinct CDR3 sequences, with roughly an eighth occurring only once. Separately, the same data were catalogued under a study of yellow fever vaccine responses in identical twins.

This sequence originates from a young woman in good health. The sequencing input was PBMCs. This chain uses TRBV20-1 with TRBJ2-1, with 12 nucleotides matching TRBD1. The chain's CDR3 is CSALSGTGGSNEQFF. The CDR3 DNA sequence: TGCAGTGCCCTATCCGGGACAGGGGGCTCGAATGAGCAGTTCTTC.